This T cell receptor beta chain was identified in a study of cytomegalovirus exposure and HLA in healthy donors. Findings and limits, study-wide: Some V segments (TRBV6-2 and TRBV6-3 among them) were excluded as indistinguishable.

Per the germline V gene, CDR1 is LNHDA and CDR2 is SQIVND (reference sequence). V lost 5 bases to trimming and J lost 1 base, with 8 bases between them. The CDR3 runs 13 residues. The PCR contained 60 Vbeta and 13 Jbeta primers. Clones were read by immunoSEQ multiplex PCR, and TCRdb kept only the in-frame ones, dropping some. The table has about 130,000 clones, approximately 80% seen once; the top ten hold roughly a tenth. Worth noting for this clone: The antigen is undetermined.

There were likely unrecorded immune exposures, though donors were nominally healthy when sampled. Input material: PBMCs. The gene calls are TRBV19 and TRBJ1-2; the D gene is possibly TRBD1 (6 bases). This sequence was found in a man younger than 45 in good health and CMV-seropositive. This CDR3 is CASSVDSNYGYTF. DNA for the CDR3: TGTGCCAGTAGTGTGGACAGTAACTATGGCTACACCTTC.